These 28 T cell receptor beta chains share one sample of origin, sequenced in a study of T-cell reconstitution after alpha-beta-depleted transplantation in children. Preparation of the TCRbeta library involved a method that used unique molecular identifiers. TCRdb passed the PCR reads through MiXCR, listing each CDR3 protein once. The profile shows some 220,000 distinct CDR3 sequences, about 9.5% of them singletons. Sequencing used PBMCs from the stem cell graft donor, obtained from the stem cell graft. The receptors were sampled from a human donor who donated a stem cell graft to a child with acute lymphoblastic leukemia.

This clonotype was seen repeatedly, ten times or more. The CDR3 nucleotides are TGTGCCAGCAGCCCAGTGCAGTTGAATGAGCAGTTCTTC. Its protein is CASSPVQLNEQFF. J is TRBJ2-1 and V is TRBV7-9; D remains ambiguous. Per the germline V gene, CDR1 is SEHNR and CDR2 is FQNEAQ (reference sequence). The CDR3 spans 13 residues. V gave up 5 bases and J gave up 7 bases, with 12 bases separating them.

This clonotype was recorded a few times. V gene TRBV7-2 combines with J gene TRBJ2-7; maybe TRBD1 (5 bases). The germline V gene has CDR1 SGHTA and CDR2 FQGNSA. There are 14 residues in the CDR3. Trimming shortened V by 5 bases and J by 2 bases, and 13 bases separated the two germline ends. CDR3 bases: TGTGCCAGCAGCCCCCTGGACACTACCTACGAGCAGTACTTC. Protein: CASSPLDTTYEQYF.

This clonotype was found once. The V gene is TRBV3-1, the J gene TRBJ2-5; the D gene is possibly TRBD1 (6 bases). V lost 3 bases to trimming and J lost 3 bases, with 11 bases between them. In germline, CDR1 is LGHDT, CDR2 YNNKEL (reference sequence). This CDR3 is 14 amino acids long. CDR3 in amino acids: CASSQSYREETQYF. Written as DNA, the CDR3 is TGTGCCAGCAGCCAGAGCTACAGGGAAGAGACCCAGTACTTC.

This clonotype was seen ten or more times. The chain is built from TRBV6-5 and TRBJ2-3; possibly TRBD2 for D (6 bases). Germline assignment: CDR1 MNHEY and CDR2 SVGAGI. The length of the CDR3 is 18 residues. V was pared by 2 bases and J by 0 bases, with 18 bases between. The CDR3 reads CASSYRGRGAFSTDTQYF. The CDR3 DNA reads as TGTGCCAGCAGTTACAGAGGGCGGGGTGCCTTTAGCACAGATACGCAGTATTTT.

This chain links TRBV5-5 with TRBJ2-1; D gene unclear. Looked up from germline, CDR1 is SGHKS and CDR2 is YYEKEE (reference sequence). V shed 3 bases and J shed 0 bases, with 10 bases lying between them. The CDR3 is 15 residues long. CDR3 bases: TGTGCCAGCAGCTCCCAACTGAGCTCCTACAATGAGCAGTTCTTC. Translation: CASSSQLSSYNEQFF. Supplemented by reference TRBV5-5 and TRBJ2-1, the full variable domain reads DAGVTQSPTHLIKTRGQQVTLRCSPISGHKSVSWYQQVLGQGPQFIFQYYEKEERGRGNFPDRFSARQFPNYSSELNVNALLLGDSALYLCASSSQLSSYNEQFFGPGTRLTVL.

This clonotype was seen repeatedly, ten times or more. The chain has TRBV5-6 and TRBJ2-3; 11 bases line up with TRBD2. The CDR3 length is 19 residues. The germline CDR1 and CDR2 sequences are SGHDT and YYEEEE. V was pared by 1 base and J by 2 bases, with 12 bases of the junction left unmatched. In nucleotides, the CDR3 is TGTGCCAGCAGCTTGAAGGTTAGCGGGGGGGCCTGGGACACAGATACGCAGTATTTT. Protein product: CASSLKVSGGAWDTDTQYF.

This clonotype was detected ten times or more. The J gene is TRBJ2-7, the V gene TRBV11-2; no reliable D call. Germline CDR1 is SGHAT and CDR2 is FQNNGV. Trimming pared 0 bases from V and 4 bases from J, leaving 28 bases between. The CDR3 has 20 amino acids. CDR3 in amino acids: CASSLDSRYRVAAQEYEQYF. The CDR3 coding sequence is TGTGCCAGCAGCTTAGATTCGAGGTATAGGGTGGCGGCCCAAGAATACGAGCAGTACTTC. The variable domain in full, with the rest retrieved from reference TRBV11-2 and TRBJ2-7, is EAGVAQSPRYKIIEKRQSVAFWCNPISGHATLYWYQQILGQGPKLLIQFQNNGVVDDSQLPKDRFSAERLKGVDSTLKIQPAKLEDSAVYLCASSLDSRYRVAAQEYEQYFGPGTRLTVT.

In nucleotides, the CDR3 is TGCGCCAGCAGCCTAGAGACTAGCGGGGGCCTTTACAATGAGCAGTTCTTC. Translated, it gives CASSLETSGGLYNEQFF. The chain has TRBV5-1 and TRBJ2-1; 12 bases map to TRBD2. CDR1 and CDR2 (germline): SGHRS, YFSETQ. V shed 4 bases, J shed 4 bases, and the junction held 9 bases outside the gene matches. The CDR3 has 17 amino acids.

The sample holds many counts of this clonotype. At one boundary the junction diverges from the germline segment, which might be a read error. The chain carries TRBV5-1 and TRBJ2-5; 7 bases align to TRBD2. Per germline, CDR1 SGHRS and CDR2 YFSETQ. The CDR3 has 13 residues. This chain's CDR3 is CASSLSGGETQYF. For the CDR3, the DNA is TGTGCCAGCAGTTTATCCGGGGGGGAGACCCAGTACTTC.

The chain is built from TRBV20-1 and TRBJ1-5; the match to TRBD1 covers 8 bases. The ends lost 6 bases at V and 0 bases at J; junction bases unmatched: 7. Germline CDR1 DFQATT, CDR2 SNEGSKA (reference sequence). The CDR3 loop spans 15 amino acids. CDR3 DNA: TGCAGTGCACAGCAGGGGGCGTCTAGCAATCAGCCCCAGCATTTT. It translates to CSAQQGASSNQPQHF.

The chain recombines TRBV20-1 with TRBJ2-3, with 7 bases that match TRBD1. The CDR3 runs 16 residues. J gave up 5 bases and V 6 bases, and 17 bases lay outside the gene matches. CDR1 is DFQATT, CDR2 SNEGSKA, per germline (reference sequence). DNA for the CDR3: TGCAGTGCGAACAGGTACCCAAGACAGGGCGAAGATACGCAGTATTTT. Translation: CSANRYPRQGEDTQYF.

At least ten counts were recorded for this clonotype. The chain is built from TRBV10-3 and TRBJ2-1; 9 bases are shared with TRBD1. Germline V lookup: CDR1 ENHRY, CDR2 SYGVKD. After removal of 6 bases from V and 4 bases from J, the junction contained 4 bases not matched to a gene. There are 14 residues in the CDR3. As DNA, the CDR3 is TGTGCCATCAGAGGACAGGGGTTATACAATGAGCAGTTCTTC. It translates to CAIRGQGLYNEQFF.

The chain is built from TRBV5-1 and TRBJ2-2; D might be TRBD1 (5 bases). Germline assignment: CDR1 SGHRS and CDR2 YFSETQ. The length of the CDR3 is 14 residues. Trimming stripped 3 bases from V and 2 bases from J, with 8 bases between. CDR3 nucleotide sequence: TGCGCCAGCAGCTGGCGGACAAACACCGGGGAGCTGTTTTTT. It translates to CASSWRTNTGELFF. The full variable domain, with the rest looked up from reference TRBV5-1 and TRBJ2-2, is KAGVTQTPRYLIKTRGQQVTLSCSPISGHRSVSWYQQTPGQGLQFLFEYFSETQRNKGNFPGRFSGRQFSNSRSEMNVSTLELGDSALYLCASSWRTNTGELFFGEGSRLTVL.

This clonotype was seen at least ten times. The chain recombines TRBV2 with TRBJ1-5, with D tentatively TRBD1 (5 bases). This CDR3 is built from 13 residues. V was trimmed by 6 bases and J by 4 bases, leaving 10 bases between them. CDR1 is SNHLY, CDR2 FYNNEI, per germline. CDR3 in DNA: TGTGCCAGCAGGGGGGGTAGGAATCAGCCCCAGCATTTT. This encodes CASRGGRNQPQHF.

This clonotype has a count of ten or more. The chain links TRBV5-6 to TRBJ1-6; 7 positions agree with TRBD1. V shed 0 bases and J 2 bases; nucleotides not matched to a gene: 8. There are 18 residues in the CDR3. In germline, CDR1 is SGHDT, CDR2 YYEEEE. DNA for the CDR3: TGTGCCAGCAGCTTGGCCGCGGGGACAGAAGCCTATAATTCACCCCTCCACTTT. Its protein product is CASSLAAGTEAYNSPLHF.

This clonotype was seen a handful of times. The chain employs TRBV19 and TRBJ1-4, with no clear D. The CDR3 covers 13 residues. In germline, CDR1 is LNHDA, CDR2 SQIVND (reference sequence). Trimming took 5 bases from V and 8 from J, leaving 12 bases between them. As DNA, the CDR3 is TGTGCCAGTAGTGCACAGCGTGGGGAAAAACTGTTTTTT. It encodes CASSAQRGEKLFF.

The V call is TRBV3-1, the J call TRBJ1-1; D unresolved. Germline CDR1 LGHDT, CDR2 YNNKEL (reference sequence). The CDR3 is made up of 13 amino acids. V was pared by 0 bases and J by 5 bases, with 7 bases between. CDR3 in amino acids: CASSQDGRTEAFF. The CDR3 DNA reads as TGTGCCAGCAGCCAAGACGGGAGGACTGAAGCTTTCTTT. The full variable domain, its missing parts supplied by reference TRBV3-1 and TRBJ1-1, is DTAVSQTPKYLVTQMGNDKSIKCEQNLGHDTMYWYKQDSKKFLKIMFSYNNKELIINETVPNRFSPKSPDKAHLNLHINSLELGDSAVYFCASSQDGRTEAFFGQGTRLTVV.

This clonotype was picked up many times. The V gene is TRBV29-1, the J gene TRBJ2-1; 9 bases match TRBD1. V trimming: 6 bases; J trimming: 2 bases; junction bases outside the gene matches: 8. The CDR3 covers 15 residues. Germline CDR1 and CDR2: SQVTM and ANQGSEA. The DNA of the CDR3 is TGCAGCGTCGGTGGGACAGGGAATGCCTACAATGAGCAGTTCTTC. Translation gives CSVGGTGNAYNEQFF.

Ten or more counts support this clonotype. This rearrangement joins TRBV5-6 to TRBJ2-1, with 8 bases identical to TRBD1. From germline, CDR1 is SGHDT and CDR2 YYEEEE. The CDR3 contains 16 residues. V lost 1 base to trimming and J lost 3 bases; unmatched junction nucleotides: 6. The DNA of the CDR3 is TGTGCCAGCAGCTTGCGCGGACAGGGCGGCTACAATGAGCAGTTCTTC. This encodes CASSLRGQGGYNEQFF.

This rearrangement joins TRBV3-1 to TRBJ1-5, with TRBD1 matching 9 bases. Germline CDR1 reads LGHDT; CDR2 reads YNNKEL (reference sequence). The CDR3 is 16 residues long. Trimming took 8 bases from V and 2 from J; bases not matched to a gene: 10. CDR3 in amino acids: CASCPWDREGNQPQHF. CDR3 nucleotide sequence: TGTGCCAGCTGTCCCTGGGACAGGGAGGGCAATCAGCCCCAGCATTTT.

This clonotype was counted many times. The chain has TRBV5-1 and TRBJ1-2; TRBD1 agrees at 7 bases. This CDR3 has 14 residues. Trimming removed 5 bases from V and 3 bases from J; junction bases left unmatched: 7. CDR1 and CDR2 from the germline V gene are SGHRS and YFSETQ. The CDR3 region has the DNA TGCGCCAGCAGAGATAGCGGGACAGACTATGGCTACACCTTC. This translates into CASRDSGTDYGYTF.

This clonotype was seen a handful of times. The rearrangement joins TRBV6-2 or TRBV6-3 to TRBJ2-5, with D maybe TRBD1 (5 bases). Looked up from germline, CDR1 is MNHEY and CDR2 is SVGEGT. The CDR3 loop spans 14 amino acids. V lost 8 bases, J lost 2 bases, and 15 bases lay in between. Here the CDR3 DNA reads TGTGCCAGCGCCTCTTGGGGCAGACAAGAGACCCAGTACTTC. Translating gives CASASWGRQETQYF.

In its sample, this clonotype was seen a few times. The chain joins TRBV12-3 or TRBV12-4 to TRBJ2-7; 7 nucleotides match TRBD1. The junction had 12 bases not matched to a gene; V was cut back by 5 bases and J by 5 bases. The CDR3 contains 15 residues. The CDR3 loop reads CASSPQPGQVHEQYF. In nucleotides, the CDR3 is TGTGCCAGCAGTCCCCAGCCTGGACAGGTCCACGAGCAGTACTTC.

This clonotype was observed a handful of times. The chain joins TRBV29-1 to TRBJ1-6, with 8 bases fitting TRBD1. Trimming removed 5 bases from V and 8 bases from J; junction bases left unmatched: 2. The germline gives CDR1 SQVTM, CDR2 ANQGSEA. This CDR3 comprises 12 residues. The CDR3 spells CSVQTGDSPLHF. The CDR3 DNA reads TGCAGCGTTCAGACAGGGGATTCACCCCTCCACTTT.

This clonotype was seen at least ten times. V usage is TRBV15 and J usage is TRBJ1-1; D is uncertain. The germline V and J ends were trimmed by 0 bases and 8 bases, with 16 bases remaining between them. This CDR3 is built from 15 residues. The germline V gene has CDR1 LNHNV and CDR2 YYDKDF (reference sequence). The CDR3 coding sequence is TGTGCCACCAGCAGAGATTCTGGTAAAGGAGAAGAAGCTTTCTTT. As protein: CATSRDSGKGEEAFF.

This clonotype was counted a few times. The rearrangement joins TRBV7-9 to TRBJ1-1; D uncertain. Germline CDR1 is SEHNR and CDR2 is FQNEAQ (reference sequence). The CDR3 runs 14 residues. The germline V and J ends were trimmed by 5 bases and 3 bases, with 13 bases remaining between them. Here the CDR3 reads CASSTTQAYTEAFF. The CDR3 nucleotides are TGTGCCAGCAGCACCACTCAAGCGTACACTGAAGCTTTCTTT. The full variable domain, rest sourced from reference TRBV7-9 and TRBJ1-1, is DTGVSQNPRHKITKRGQNVTFRCDPISEHNRLYWYRQTLGQGPEFLTYFQNEAQLEKSRLLSDRFSAERPKGSFSTLEIQRTEQGDSAMYLCASSTTQAYTEAFFGQGTRLTVV.

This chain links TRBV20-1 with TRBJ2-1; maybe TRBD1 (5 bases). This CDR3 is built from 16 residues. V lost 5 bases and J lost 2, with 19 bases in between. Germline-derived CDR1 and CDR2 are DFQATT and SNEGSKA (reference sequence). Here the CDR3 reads CSAPLPRQRPYNEQFF. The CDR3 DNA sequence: TGCAGTGCTCCCCTCCCTCGACAGCGACCCTACAATGAGCAGTTCTTC.

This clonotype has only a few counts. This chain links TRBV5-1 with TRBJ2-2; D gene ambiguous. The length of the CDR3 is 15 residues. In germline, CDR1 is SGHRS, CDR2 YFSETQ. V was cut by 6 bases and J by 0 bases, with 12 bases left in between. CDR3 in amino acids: CASKGGAANTGELFF. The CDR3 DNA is TGCGCCAGCAAAGGTGGAGCTGCGAACACCGGGGAGCTGTTTTTT.